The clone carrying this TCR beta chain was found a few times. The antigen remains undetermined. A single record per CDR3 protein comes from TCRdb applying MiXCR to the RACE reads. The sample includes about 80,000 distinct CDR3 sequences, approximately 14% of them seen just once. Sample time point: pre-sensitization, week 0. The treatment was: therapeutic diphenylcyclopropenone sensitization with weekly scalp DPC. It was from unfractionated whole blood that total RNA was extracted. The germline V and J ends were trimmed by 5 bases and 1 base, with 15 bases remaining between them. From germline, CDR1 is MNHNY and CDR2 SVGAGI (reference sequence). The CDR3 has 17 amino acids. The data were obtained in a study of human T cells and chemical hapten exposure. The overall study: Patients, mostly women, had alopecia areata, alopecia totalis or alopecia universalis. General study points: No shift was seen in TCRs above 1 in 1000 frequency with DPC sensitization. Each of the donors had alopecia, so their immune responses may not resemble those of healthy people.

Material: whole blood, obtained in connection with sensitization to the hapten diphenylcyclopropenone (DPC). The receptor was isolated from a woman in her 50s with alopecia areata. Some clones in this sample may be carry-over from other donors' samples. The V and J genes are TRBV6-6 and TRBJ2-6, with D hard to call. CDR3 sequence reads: CASSPVLPDSGANVLTF. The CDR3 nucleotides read TGTGCCAGCAGTCCCGTTCTCCCGGATTCTGGGGCCAACGTCCTGACTTTC.